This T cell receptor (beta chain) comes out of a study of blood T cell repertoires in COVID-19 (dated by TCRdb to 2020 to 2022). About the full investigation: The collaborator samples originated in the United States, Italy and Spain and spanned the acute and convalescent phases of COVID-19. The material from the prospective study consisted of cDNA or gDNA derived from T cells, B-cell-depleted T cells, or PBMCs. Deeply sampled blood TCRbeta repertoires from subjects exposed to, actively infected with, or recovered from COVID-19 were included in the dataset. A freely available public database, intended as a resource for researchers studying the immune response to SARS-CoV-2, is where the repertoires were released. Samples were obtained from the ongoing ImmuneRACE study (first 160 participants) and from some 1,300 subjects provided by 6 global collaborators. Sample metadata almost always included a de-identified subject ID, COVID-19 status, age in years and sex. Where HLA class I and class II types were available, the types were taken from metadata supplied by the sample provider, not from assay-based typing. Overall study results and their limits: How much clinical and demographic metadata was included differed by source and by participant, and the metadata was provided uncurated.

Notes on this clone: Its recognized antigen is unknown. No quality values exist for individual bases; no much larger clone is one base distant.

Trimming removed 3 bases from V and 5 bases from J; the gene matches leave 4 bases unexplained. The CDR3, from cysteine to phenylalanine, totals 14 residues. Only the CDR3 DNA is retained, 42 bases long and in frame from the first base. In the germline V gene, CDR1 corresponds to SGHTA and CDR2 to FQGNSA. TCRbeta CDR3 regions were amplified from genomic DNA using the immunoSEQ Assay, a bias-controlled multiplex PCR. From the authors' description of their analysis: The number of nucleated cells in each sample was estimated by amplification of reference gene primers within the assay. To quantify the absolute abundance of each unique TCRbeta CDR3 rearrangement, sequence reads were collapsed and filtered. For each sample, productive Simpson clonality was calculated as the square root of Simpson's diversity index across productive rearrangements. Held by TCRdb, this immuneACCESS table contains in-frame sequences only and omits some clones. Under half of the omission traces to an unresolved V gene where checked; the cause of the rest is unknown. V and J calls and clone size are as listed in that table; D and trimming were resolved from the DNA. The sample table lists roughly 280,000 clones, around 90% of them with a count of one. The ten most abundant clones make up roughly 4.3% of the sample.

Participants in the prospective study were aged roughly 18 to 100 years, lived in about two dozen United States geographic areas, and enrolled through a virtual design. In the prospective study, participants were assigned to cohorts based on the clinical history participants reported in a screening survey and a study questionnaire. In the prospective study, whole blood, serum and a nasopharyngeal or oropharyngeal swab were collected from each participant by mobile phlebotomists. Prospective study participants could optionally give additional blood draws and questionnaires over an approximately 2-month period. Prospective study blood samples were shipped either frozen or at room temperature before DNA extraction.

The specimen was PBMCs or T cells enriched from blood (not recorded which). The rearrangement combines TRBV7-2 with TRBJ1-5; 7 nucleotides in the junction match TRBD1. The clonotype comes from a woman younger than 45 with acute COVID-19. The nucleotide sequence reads TGTGCCAGCAGCTTGGGACAGTCGTATCAGCCCCAGCATTTT. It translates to CASSLGQSYQPQHF.